Shown below are 27 T cell receptor beta chains from a single sample sequenced in a study of cytomegalovirus exposure and HLA in healthy donors. Use of 60 Vbeta and 13 Jbeta primers characterized the PCR. Sequenced by immunoSEQ multiplex PCR; TCRdb stores in-frame clones only, minus some. Among approximately 110,000 clones listed, over 75% were seen once. Sequenced input: PBMCs. The receptors derive from a human donor in good health.

The chain has TRBV10-3 and TRBJ1-1; TRBD1 agrees at 9 bases. From germline, CDR1 is ENHRY and CDR2 SYGVKD. Trimming cost V 0 bases and J 2 bases; bases outside gene matches: 1. This CDR3 contains 15 residues. The CDR3 here is CAISESGQGNTEAFF. The CDR3 region has the DNA TGTGCCATCAGTGAGTCGGGACAGGGAAACACTGAAGCTTTCTTT.

About this clone: A read error may account for a junction end that differs from germline. The V gene is TRBV18, the J gene TRBJ1-1; D is ambiguous. The CDR3 sequence is 15 residues long. The germline CDR1 and CDR2 sequences are KGHSH and LQKENI. The CDR3 loop reads CASSPLRQRNAEAFF. CDR3 in DNA: TGTGCCAGCTCACCACTAAGGCAGCGGAACGCTGAAGCTTTCTTT.

A single count supports this clone. V gene TRBV7-2 combines with J gene TRBJ2-1; 7 positions agree with TRBD2. Trimming removed 5 bases from V and 2 bases from J; junction bases left unmatched: 6. Per the germline V gene, CDR1 is SGHTA and CDR2 is FQGNSA. The CDR3 is 15 residues long. The CDR3 DNA follows: TGTGCCAGCAGCCAACAGCGGGGCCCCTACAATGAGCAGTTCTTC. Protein product: CASSQQRGPYNEQFF.

This chain connects TRBV5-1 to TRBJ2-1, with a possible D match to TRBD2 (6 bases). The CDR3 covers 16 residues. V was cut by 0 bases and J by 0 bases, with 10 bases left in between. Germline V CDR1 and CDR2: SGHRS, YFSETQ. CDR3: CASSLVSGSSYNEQFF. As DNA, the CDR3 is TGCGCCAGCAGCTTGGTTAGCGGTAGCTCCTACAATGAGCAGTTCTTC.

The chain recombines TRBV5-1 with TRBJ2-1; 8 bases map to TRBD2. From germline, CDR1 is SGHRS and CDR2 YFSETQ. Losses at the gene ends were 4 bases for V and 2 bases for J; bases not matched to a gene: 14. The CDR3 is made up of 18 amino acids. The CDR3 loop is CASSPGGSGSLTYNEQFF. The DNA of the CDR3 is TGCGCCAGCAGCCCTGGAGGGAGCGGGAGTCTAACCTACAATGAGCAGTTCTTC.

The V call is TRBV10-2, the J call TRBJ2-7; D may be TRBD2 (5 bases). V gave up 6 bases and J gave up 0 bases, with 12 bases separating them. Germline loops: CDR1 WSHSY, CDR2 SAAADI. The CDR3 has 14 amino acids. The CDR3 bases are TGCGCCAGCAGGGAACCTAGCTCCTCCTACGAGCAGTACTTC. Protein: CASREPSSSYEQYF.

The chain couples TRBV7-9 to TRBJ2-5; 9 nucleotides match TRBD2. Germline V CDR1 and CDR2: SEHNR, FQNEAQ (reference sequence). Trimming cost V 5 bases and J 5 bases; bases outside gene matches: 3. The CDR3 has 13 residues. The CDR3 region has the DNA TGTGCCAGCAGCGCTAGCGGGACGGAGACCCAGTACTTC. Its translation is CASSASGTETQYF.

The rearrangement links TRBV4-1 to TRBJ2-7; TRBD1 matches 8 bases. Germline V CDR1 and CDR2: MGHRA, YSYEKL. This CDR3 spans 13 amino acids. Losses at the gene ends were 6 bases for V and 1 base for J; bases not matched to a gene: 2. CDR3 loop: CASSNRGSYEQYF. The CDR3 DNA follows: TGCGCCAGCAGTAACAGGGGGTCCTACGAGCAGTACTTC.

This clone has just a few counts. In DNA, the CDR3 is TGTGCCAGCAGCTCCAGGGACAGGGACACAGATACGCAGTATTTT. Protein product: CASSSRDRDTDTQYF. V is TRBV7-6 and J is TRBJ2-3; TRBD1 agrees at 9 bases. The CDR3 runs 15 residues. V was clipped by 4 bases and J by 2 bases; unmatched bases: 4. Germline V gives CDR1 SGHVS, CDR2 FNYEAQ.

The chain has TRBV5-1 and TRBJ2-7; D might be TRBD2 (6 bases). Germline loops: CDR1 SGHRS, CDR2 YFSETQ. Trimming cost V 5 bases and J 3 bases, with 27 bases left between them. This CDR3 contains 18 residues. CDR3 DNA: TGCGCCAGCAGTTATCTTGGGACTGGCGGGTCAACCCACTACGAGCAGTACTTC. This sequence encodes CASSYLGTGGSTHYEQYF.

The chain joins TRBV14 to TRBJ2-7; tentatively, D is TRBD2 (6 bases). This CDR3 comprises 16 residues. In germline, CDR1 is SGHDN, CDR2 FVKESK. The germline V and J ends were trimmed by 2 bases and 1 base, with 15 bases remaining between them. The chain's CDR3 is CASSQLGGGGSYEQYF. As DNA, the CDR3 is TGTGCCAGCAGCCAACTCGGTGGCGGAGGGTCCTACGAGCAGTACTTC. Filled out from reference TRBV14 and TRBJ2-7, the complete variable domain reads EAGVTQFPSHSVIEKGQTVTLRCDPISGHDNLYWYRRVMGKEIKFLLHFVKESKQDESGMPNNRFLAERTGGTYSTLKVQPAELEDSGVYFCASSQLGGGGSYEQYFGPGTRLTVT.

The CDR3 loop is CASTALAGGPREFF. CDR3 bases: TGTGCCAGCACCGCACTAGCGGGAGGGCCCCGGGAGTTCTTC. This chain uses TRBV5-6 with TRBJ2-1; 13 bases line up with TRBD2. The length of the CDR3 is 14 residues. Germline assignment: CDR1 SGHDT and CDR2 YYEEEE. The V and J ends lost 6 bases and 14 bases, in that order; junction bases with no gene match: 11.

V and J are TRBV6-5 and TRBJ1-2, with D perhaps TRBD1 (6 bases). The CDR3 extends over 14 amino acids. Looked up from germline, CDR1 is MNHEY and CDR2 is SVGAGI. V lost 8 bases and J lost 6, with 19 bases in between. The CDR3 DNA follows: TGTGCCAGCTGTTTAGGGGGAGGGGGAAATGGCTACACCTTC. Its protein product is CASCLGGGGNGYTF.

DNA for the CDR3: TGTGCCAGCAGTTTAGCCCCACAGGGTGGCTATGGCTACACCTTC. Amino acid sequence: CASSLAPQGGYGYTF. The V and J genes are TRBV28 and TRBJ1-2; D is perhaps TRBD1 (6 bases). Germline-derived CDR1 and CDR2 are MDHEN and SYDVKM. V shed 2 bases and J shed 4 bases, with 14 bases lying between them. The CDR3 extends over 15 amino acids.

A remark on this clone: Other DNA sequences in this specimen translate into the identical CDR3. The chain uses TRBV9 and TRBJ2-1, with 14 bases that match TRBD2. The V gene end was trimmed by 0 bases and the J gene end by 7 bases; junction bases not matched to a gene: 0. The CDR3 runs 15 residues. Germline CDR1 reads SGDLS; CDR2 reads YYNGEE. CDR3 coding DNA: TGTGCCAGCAGCGTAGGACTAGCGGGAGGGAATGAGCAGTTCTTC. This translates into CASSVGLAGGNEQFF.

The chain combines TRBV5-6 with TRBJ2-7; maybe TRBD2 (6 bases). The CDR3 is 15 residues long. Trimming took off 2 bases at V and 5 bases at J, with 17 bases between the two ends. Looked up from germline, CDR1 is SGHDT and CDR2 is YYEEEE. CDR3 sequence (DNA): TGTGCCAGCAGCTTAAGGCGCTCGGGAGCCGACGAGCAGTACTTC. It encodes CASSLRRSGADEQYF.

The V gene is TRBV7-8, the J gene TRBJ2-3, with D unclear. The CDR3 covers 12 residues. CDR1 and CDR2 (germline): SGHVS, FQNEAQ. V lost 5 bases to trimming and J lost 8 bases, with 11 bases between them. The CDR3 DNA reads as TGTGCCAGCAGCCCTCCGGGTGCTACGCAGTATTTT. Translating it yields CASSPPGATQYF. The full variable domain, its missing parts supplied by reference TRBV7-8 and TRBJ2-3, is GAGVSQSPRYKVAKRGQDVALRCDPISGHVSLFWYQQALGQGPEFLTYFQNEAQLDKSGLPSDRFFAERPEGSVSTLKIQRTQQEDSAVYLCASSPPGATQYFGPGTRLTVL.

The chain uses TRBV28 and TRBJ2-1; 8 bases line up with TRBD2. J lost 7 bases, V lost 4 bases, and 9 bases had no gene match. Germline CDR1 reads MDHEN; CDR2 reads SYDVKM. The CDR3 has 15 residues. CDR3 sequence: CASSSPGLESNEQFF. DNA of the CDR3: TGTGCCAGCAGTTCTCCGGGACTAGAGAGTAATGAGCAGTTCTTC.

The chain joins TRBV30 to TRBJ2-2, with no clear D. Trimming stripped 5 bases from V and 3 bases from J, with 7 bases between. Germline V gives CDR1 GTSNPN, CDR2 SVGIG (reference sequence). The CDR3 totals 12 residues. The CDR3 DNA is TGTGCCTGGCACCGGGACACCGGGGAGCTGTTTTTT. This translates into CAWHRDTGELFF.

A remark on this clone: Other nucleotide sequences in the sample specify the same CDR3. CDR3 in amino acids: CASRGTGAYEQYF. The CDR3 DNA reads TGTGCCAGCAGGGGGACAGGGGCCTACGAGCAGTACTTC. This rearrangement joins TRBV2 to TRBJ2-7; 10 bases align to TRBD1. The CDR3 runs to 13 residues. V lost 6 bases, J lost 2 bases, and 1 base stayed unmatched. The germline V gene has CDR1 SNHLY and CDR2 FYNNEI.

This clone was counted a few times. The CDR3 DNA follows: TGTGCCAGCAGTCTAGGGGCTGGGTTCTACGAGCAGTACTTC. Amino acids: CASSLGAGFYEQYF. The V call is TRBV9, the J call TRBJ2-7; perhaps TRBD1 as D (5 bases). Germline CDR1 reads SGDLS; CDR2 reads YYNGEE. V was pared by 5 bases and J by 3 bases, with 15 bases between. The CDR3 covers 14 residues.

The chain carries TRBV11-2 and TRBJ2-5; 7 bases align to TRBD2. This CDR3 comprises 13 residues. CDR1 is SGHAT and CDR2 is FQNNGV in the germline V gene. V shed 5 bases, J shed 4 bases, and the junction held 4 bases outside the gene matches. In DNA, the CDR3 is TGTGCCAGCAGCCCCGGGGGGACAGAGACCCAGTACTTC. It specifies CASSPGGTETQYF.

This chain joins TRBV4-1 and TRBJ2-2; 14 nucleotides align to TRBD2. CDR3 length: 22 amino acids. Germline V gives CDR1 MGHRA, CDR2 YSYEKL. The V gene end was trimmed by 6 bases and the J gene end by 3 bases; junction bases not matched to a gene: 21. The CDR3 region is CASRTPRSRLAGGLVDTGELFF. The CDR3 coding sequence is TGCGCCAGCAGGACTCCCCGTTCGAGACTAGCGGGAGGGCTGGTGGACACCGGGGAGCTGTTTTTT.

J is TRBJ2-6 and V is TRBV19; D might be TRBD1 (6 bases). Trimming removed 7 bases at V and 0 bases at J, with 10 bases between. This CDR3 is 15 amino acids long. Germline values: CDR1 LNHDA, CDR2 SQIVND (reference sequence). CDR3 in amino acids: CASNRASSGANVLTF. Here the CDR3 DNA reads TGTGCCAGTAACAGGGCTAGCTCTGGGGCCAACGTCCTGACTTTC.

This sequence joins TRBV5-1 and TRBJ1-2; 10 positions agree with TRBD1. The V gene's germline CDR1 is SGHRS and CDR2 YFSETQ. V dropped 4 bases and J dropped 8; count of bases not matched to a gene: 11. The CDR3 loop spans 15 amino acids. The CDR3: CASSDTTGGESGYTF. The CDR3 DNA is TGCGCCAGCAGCGACACGACAGGGGGCGAATCGGGCTACACCTTC.

The chain joins TRBV10-3 to TRBJ2-5, with D possibly matching TRBD2 (5 bases). The last part of the DNA fits TRBJ2-7 better; the J call may be wrong. This CDR3 contains 12 residues. Germline V gene sequence: CDR1 ENHRY, CDR2 SYGVKD. As DNA, the CDR3 is TGTGCCATCAGTGAGACTAGCTACGAGCAGTACTTC. As protein: CAISETSYEQYF.

This clone was recorded a few times. This sample also contains other DNA sequences that code for the same CDR3. The chain's CDR3 is CASSRPDSIDEQYF. CDR3 in DNA: TGTGCCAGCAGCCGCCCGGACAGTATCGACGAGCAGTACTTC. The chain combines TRBV5-6 with TRBJ2-7; possible D gene TRBD1, 6 bases. Looked up from germline, CDR1 is SGHDT and CDR2 is YYEEEE. V lost 4 bases to trimming and J lost 5 bases, with 16 bases between them. The CDR3 runs to 14 residues.